Below, 26 T cell receptor beta chains from the same sample are listed, as sequenced in a study of tumor-infiltrating lymphocytes in primary liver carcinoma. With 500 to 650 ng total RNA as template and a constant-region primer, TCR beta cDNA was made. Three-round nested multiplex PCR performed with slightly modified ARM-PCR produced the TCR beta libraries. A C-beta reverse primer was combined with TRBV1-TRBV30 forward primers in the first two PCR rounds, and each round had around 11 cycles. TCRdb passed the multiplex PCR reads through MiXCR, listing each CDR3 protein once. Here the sample spans fewer than 250,000 distinct CDR3 sequences, approximately 64% being singletons. Unsorted whole blood served as the source of blood RNA, and germline DNA was extracted as well. What was sequenced was peripheral blood. The receptor source for this set is a woman between 55 and 75 years old with primary liver carcinoma and hepatitis B virus infection.

About this clonotype itself: A read error may be the cause here, since a much bigger clone is one base away. The chain carries TRBV6-1 and TRBJ2-6, with D possibly matching TRBD1 (5 bases). The germline V gene encodes CDR1 MNHNS and CDR2 SASEGT. The CDR3 spans 15 residues. Here the CDR3 reads CASSEAGSGANALTF. CDR3 bases: TGTGCCAGCAGTGAAGCGGGCTCTGGGGCCAACGCCCTGACTTTC.

This clonotype was counted at least ten times. The chain links TRBV5-1 to TRBJ2-3, with a tentative D call TRBD1 (6 bases). Germline V gene data show CDR1 as SGHRS and CDR2 as YFSETQ. Trimming removed 2 bases from V and 0 bases from J, with 13 bases in between. The CDR3 covers 16 residues. CDR3 bases: TGCGCCAGCAGCTTATCCGGACAGACTAGCACAGATACGCAGTATTTT. Amino acids: CASSLSGQTSTDTQYF.

In its sample, this clonotype was seen many times. The V call is TRBV11-2, the J call TRBJ2-3; no clear D. CDR1 SGHAT and CDR2 FQNNGV come from the germline V gene. CDR3 length equals 13 residues. V lost 1 base and J lost 6, with 8 bases in between. The CDR3 nucleotides read TGTGCCAGCAGCTTAGTTCGCGTGGATACGCAGTATTTT. As protein: CASSLVRVDTQYF.

The chain recombines TRBV6-6 with TRBJ2-1, with a possible D match to TRBD2 (6 bases). Germline CDR1 MNHNY, CDR2 SVGAGI (reference sequence). The CDR3 sequence is 20 residues long. Trimming removed 1 base from V and 1 base from J, with 23 bases in between. In DNA form, the CDR3 reads TGTGCCAGCAGTTACTTATCCCGGGGCCCCGGGACTCCTTCCTACAATGAGCAGTTCTTC. Translating it yields CASSYLSRGPGTPSYNEQFF.

As for this clonotype: A read error may produce the germline difference seen at one junction end. V gene TRBV4-2 combines with J gene TRBJ2-1, with 7 nucleotides matching TRBD2. Germline lookup yields CDR1 LGHNA and CDR2 YNFKEQ. The CDR3 covers 15 residues. The CDR3 coding sequence is TGTGTCAGCAGCCTGGCTAGCGGAATCTACAATGAGCAATTCTTC. Translation: CVSSLASGIYNEQFF.

This clonotype was found a few times. The rearrangement uses TRBV5-1 and TRBJ2-3, with D hard to call. The CDR3 is 17 amino acids. The V end lost 0 bases, the J end lost 5 bases, and 19 bases lay between the germline ends. Germline CDR1 reads SGHRS; CDR2 reads YFSETQ. CDR3 in amino acids: CASSLGIMQRRGDTQYF. In DNA form, the CDR3 reads TGCGCCAGCAGCTTGGGAATCATGCAGCGTAGAGGAGATACGCAGTATTTT.

On this clonotype itself: One junction end disagrees with the germline gene, perhaps due to a read error. This chain joins TRBV5-6 and TRBJ1-5; D ambiguous. Per germline, CDR1 SGHDT and CDR2 YYEEEE. CDR3 length: 13 amino acids. The CDR3 reads CANSSPKYSAQHF. In DNA, the CDR3 is TGTGCCAACAGCTCCCCGAAGTATTCGGCCCAGCATTTT. Full variable domain (missing parts from reference TRBV5-6 and TRBJ1-5): DAGVTQSPTHLIKTRGQQVTLRCSPKSGHDTVSWYQQALGQGPQFIFQYYEEEERQRGNFPDRFSGHQFPNYSSELNVNALLLGDSALYLCANSSPKYSAQHFGDGTRLSIL.

With respect to this clonotype: One end of the junction does not line up with germline, which may come from a read error. This CDR3 reads CAGSPQGLGGGLNEQFF. DNA for the CDR3: TGTGCCGGCAGTCCCCAGGGGTTGGGAGGCGGTCTTAATGAGCAGTTTTTC. The rearrangement uses TRBV6-5 and TRBJ2-1; D might be TRBD1 or TRBD2, each matching 6 bases. The germline gives CDR1 MNHEY, CDR2 SVGAGI. The CDR3 runs 17 residues.

In the case of this clonotype: A much larger clone lies a single base off, so this may be a read error. The CDR3 protein is CANSYGRTGSILEQYF. The CDR3 region has the DNA TGTGCCAACAGTTACGGGCGGACAGGGTCCATTCTGGAGCAGTACTTC. This chain links TRBV6-5 with TRBJ2-7; the match to TRBD1 covers 8 bases. Germline V gene data show CDR1 as MNHEY and CDR2 as SVGAGI. The CDR3 length is 16 residues.

This chain links TRBV11-2 with TRBJ2-1, with D perhaps TRBD1 (5 bases). V was trimmed by 2 bases and J by 2 bases, leaving 10 bases between them. The CDR3 sequence is 15 residues long. The V gene's germline CDR1 is SGHAT and CDR2 FQNNGV. CDR3 DNA: TGTGCCAGCAGCTTACTAGGGGATGCCTACAATGAGCAGTTCTTC. Translated, it gives CASSLLGDAYNEQFF.

The CDR3 is CASSPGLAGRGQYF. CDR3 in DNA: TGTGCCAGCAGTCCGGGACTAGCGGGACGGGGTCAGTACTTC. This rearrangement joins TRBV5-5 to TRBJ2-4, with 13 bases matching TRBD2. J gave up 12 bases and V 5 bases, and 8 bases lay outside the gene matches. The CDR3 consists of 14 residues. Germline V gene sequence: CDR1 SGHKS, CDR2 YYEKEE (reference sequence).

This clonotype appeared many times. The chain joins TRBV6-6 to TRBJ1-6; 8 bases match TRBD1. The CDR3 has 14 residues. V was clipped by 6 bases and J by 9 bases; unmatched bases: 7. The germline CDR1 and CDR2 sequences are MNHNY and SVGAGI (reference sequence). The CDR3 DNA reads as TGTGCCAGCAGCCTAGGACAGGGAGTTTCACCCCTCCACTTT. Residues: CASSLGQGVSPLHF.

Concerning this clonotype: This may be a read error: a much more frequent sequence differs by one nucleotide. The J gene is TRBJ1-1, the V gene TRBV6-5; a possible D gene is TRBD1 (6 bases). This CDR3 comprises 12 residues. The germline gives CDR1 MNHEY, CDR2 SVGAGI. This CDR3 reads CAGSRGHGEAFF. CDR3 nucleotides: TGTGCCGGCAGTCGGGGGCACGGTGAAGCTTTCTTT.

Comments on this clonotype: One end of the junction does not line up with germline, which may come from a read error. V and J are TRBV11-2 and TRBJ2-3, with D possibly matching TRBD1 (6 bases). The CDR3 extends over 17 amino acids. Per germline, CDR1 SGHAT and CDR2 FQNNGV. This CDR3 reads CASSLGGLTYTSDRQYF. The CDR3 DNA sequence: TGTGCTAGCAGCTTAGGGGGATTAACGTACACGTCAGATAGGCAGTATTTT.

This clonotype was seen at least ten times. The chain is built from TRBV4-1 and TRBJ2-1, with 10 bases matching TRBD2. Germline trimming cut 2 bases from V and 8 bases from J; bases unmatched to any gene: 12. Germline CDR1 is MGHRA and CDR2 is YSYEKL. This CDR3 is built from 17 residues. CDR3 bases: TGCGCCAGCAGCCAATACTCTGTAGCGGGAGGATGGGATGAGCAGTTCTTC. Translating gives CASSQYSVAGGWDEQFF.

V is TRBV11-2 and J is TRBJ2-1, with D perhaps matching TRBD1 or TRBD2 (7 bases each). The CDR3 has 15 residues. Germline V gene sequence: CDR1 SGHAT, CDR2 FQNNGV. V was trimmed by 4 bases and J by 7 bases, leaving 17 bases between them. The CDR3 loop reads CASSYPGRGGNEQFF. CDR3 nucleotides: TGTGCCAGCAGCTACCCCGGCAGGGGGGGAAATGAGCAGTTCTTC.

This rearrangement joins TRBV5-4 to TRBJ2-3; D call uncertain. The CDR3 has 15 amino acids. Looked up from germline, CDR1 is SGHNT and CDR2 is YYREEE (reference sequence). V was cut by 4 bases and J by 0 bases, with 12 bases left in between. CDR3 bases: TGTGCCAGCAGCCCGGCTTTTGGTAGCACAGATACGCAGTATTTT. This translates into CASSPAFGSTDTQYF.

Only a few counts were recorded for this clonotype. V is TRBV7-8 and J is TRBJ1-3; TRBD1 might be the D (5 bases). The CDR3 has 18 residues. Deletions cut 4 bases from V and 0 bases from J, with 19 bases between. Germline CDR1 and CDR2: SGHVS and FQNEAQ. CDR3 in amino acids: CASSSRGLTVYSGNTIYF. The CDR3 nucleotides read TGTGCCAGCAGCTCCCGAGGACTGACAGTTTACTCTGGAAACACCATATATTTT.

This clonotype was seen a handful of times. V usage is TRBV7-9 and J usage is TRBJ2-5; 10 nucleotides match TRBD1. The CDR3 runs to 15 residues. The V segment lost 4 bases and the J segment 5 bases; nucleotides outside the gene matches: 7. Germline-derived CDR1 and CDR2 are SEHNR and FQNEAQ (reference sequence). The CDR3 loop reads CASSYTTGGQETQYF. The CDR3 DNA reads TGTGCCAGCAGCTACACGACAGGGGGCCAGGAGACCCAGTACTTC.

With respect to this clonotype: An end of the junction does not agree with germline; a read error may underlie this. The chain employs TRBV11-2 and TRBJ1-1, with TRBD1 matching over 11 bases. The CDR3 covers 15 residues. Per the germline V gene, CDR1 is SGHAT and CDR2 is FQNNGV. CDR3 residues: CASTWDRGFGTEAFF. For the CDR3, the DNA is TGTGCTAGCACGTGGGACAGGGGGTTCGGAACTGAAGCTTTCTTT.

To note about this clonotype: At one of its ends the junction is not consistent with the germline gene, which may arise from a read error. The rearrangement uses TRBV7-9 and TRBJ1-3, with D tentatively TRBD1 (6 bases). Looked up from germline, CDR1 is SEHNR and CDR2 is FQNEAQ (reference sequence). The CDR3 consists of 15 residues. CDR3 nucleotides: TGTTCCAGCTGGAGGGGGGGGTCCTCTGGAAACACCATATATTTT. Amino acid sequence: CSSWRGGSSGNTIYF. Together with reference TRBV7-9 and TRBJ1-3, the CDR3 gives the full variable domain: DTGVSQNPRHKITKRGQNVTFRCDPISEHNRLYWYRQTLGQGPEFLTYFQNEAQLEKSRLLSDRFSAERPKGSFSTLEIQRTEQGDSAMYLCSSWRGGSSGNTIYFGEGSWLTVV.

Comments on this clonotype: A much larger clone lies a single base off, so this may be a read error. The V gene is TRBV12-3 or TRBV12-4, the J gene TRBJ1-2; 8 bases are a match to TRBD1. V gave up 6 bases and J gave up 5 bases; unmatched junction bases: 5. This CDR3 has 13 amino acids. The CDR3 DNA is TGTGCCAGCAGGGAGAGACAGGGGTATGGCTACACCTTC. Translated: CASRERQGYGYTF.

The V and J genes are TRBV29-1 and TRBJ2-7, with 7 bases lining up with TRBD2. The CDR3 covers 14 residues. The trim removed 8 bases at V and 0 bases at J, leaving 10 bases unmatched. CDR1 is SQVTM and CDR2 is ANQGSEA in the germline V gene. CDR3 sequence: CSMDPSGNSYEQYF. The CDR3 coding sequence is TGCAGCATGGACCCGAGCGGGAACTCCTACGAGCAGTACTTC.

Comment on this clonotype: This may stem from a read error, because a much larger clone lies one nucleotide away. The CDR3 end shows no conserved phenylalanine or tryptophan, and so a read error is likely. The chain is built from TRBV28 and TRBJ2-1; 10 nucleotides match TRBD2. Trimming cost V 11 bases and J 7 bases; bases outside gene matches: 17. Germline values: CDR1 MDHEN, CDR2 SYDVKM. The CDR3 length is 16 residues. The CDR3 protein is CAGSGGAYSGRNEQFL. The DNA of the CDR3 is TGTGCCGGCTCGGGCGGGGCTTATAGCGGGAGGAATGAGCAGTTCTTG.

This clonotype was counted at least ten times. This sequence joins TRBV29-1 and TRBJ1-5, with 7 bases fitting TRBD1. The CDR3 is 14 amino acids. The trim removed 5 bases at V and 3 bases at J, leaving 7 bases unmatched. Germline values: CDR1 SQVTM, CDR2 ANQGSEA. This CDR3 is CSVHTGAANQPQHF. In nucleotides, the CDR3 is TGCAGCGTTCATACAGGGGCGGCCAATCAGCCCCAGCATTTT.

The table lists this clonotype with a count of one. One end of the junction does not line up with germline, which may come from a read error. V gene TRBV4-1 combines with J gene TRBJ2-5; D is possibly TRBD1 or TRBD2 (5 bases each). Germline CDR1 is MGHRA and CDR2 is YSYEKL. The CDR3 spans 17 residues. For the CDR3, the DNA is TGCGCTAGCAGATCCGATATGGGGCTAGTAGGAGGCGAGACCCAGTACTTC. Translation: CASRSDMGLVGGETQYF.